The 3 T cell receptor beta chains in this list originate from one sample, sequenced in a study of OX40 agonist ivuxolimab in advanced cancers. Generated by immunoSEQ multiplex PCR, the TCRdb table keeps only in-frame clones and is missing some. The sample carries approximately 70,000 clones, 92% recorded once. The material sequenced was CD4+ or CD8+ T cells sorted from blood, taken in a trial of the OX40 agonist ivuxolimab. These receptor sequences come from an adult with an advanced solid tumor such as melanoma, head and neck, liver or kidney cancer.

The chain recombines TRBV7-7 with TRBJ2-1, with 10 bases identical to TRBD2. CDR1 is SSHAT, CDR2 FNYEAQ, per germline (reference sequence). The CDR3 has 13 residues. Trimming at V came to 5 bases and at J to 7 bases, leaving 2 bases not matched to a gene. This CDR3 reads CASSTGLANEQFF. Written as DNA, the CDR3 is TGTGCCAGCAGCACGGGACTAGCGAATGAGCAGTTCTTC.

J is TRBJ1-5 and V is TRBV5-8; 9 bases agree with TRBD1. V gave up 5 bases and J gave up 4 bases; unmatched junction bases: 7. This CDR3 comprises 15 residues. Germline CDR1 is SGHTS and CDR2 is YDEGEE. The CDR3 DNA reads as TGTGCCAGCAGGATTGACAGGGGGGTTAATCAGCCCCAGCATTTT. Translated: CASRIDRGVNQPQHF. Full variable domain (outside the CDR3, taken from reference TRBV5-8 and TRBJ1-5): EAGVTQSPTHLIKTRGQQATLRCSPISGHTSVYWYQQALGLGLQFLLWYDEGEERNRGNFPPRFSGRQFPNYSSELNVNALELEDSALYLCASRIDRGVNQPQHFGDGTRLSIL.

The CDR3 loop reads CASSTPGAGGSTGELFF. In DNA form, the CDR3 reads TGTGCCAGTAGTACCCCTGGGGCAGGGGGTAGCACCGGGGAGCTGTTTTTT. The chain has TRBV19 and TRBJ2-2, with 7 bases identical to TRBD1. CDR1 LNHDA and CDR2 SQIVND come from the germline V gene (reference sequence). This CDR3 contains 17 residues. V gave up 4 bases and J gave up 4 bases; unmatched junction bases: 12.